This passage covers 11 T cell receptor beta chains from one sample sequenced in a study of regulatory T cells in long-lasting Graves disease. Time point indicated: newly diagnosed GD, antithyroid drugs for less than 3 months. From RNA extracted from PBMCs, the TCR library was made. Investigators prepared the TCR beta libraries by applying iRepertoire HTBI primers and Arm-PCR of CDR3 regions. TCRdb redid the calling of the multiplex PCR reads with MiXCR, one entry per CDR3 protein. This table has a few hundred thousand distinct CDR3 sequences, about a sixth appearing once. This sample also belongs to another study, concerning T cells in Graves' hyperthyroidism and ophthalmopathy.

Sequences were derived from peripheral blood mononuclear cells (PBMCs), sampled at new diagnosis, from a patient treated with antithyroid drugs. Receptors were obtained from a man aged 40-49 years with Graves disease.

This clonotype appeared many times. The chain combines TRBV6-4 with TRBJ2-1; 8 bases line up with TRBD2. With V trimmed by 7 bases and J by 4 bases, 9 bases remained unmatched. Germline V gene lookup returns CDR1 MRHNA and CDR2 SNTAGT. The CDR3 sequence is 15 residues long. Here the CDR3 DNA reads TGTGCCAGCATCATTGGGGTAGCGGGGTACAATGAGCAGTTCTTC. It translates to CASIIGVAGYNEQFF.

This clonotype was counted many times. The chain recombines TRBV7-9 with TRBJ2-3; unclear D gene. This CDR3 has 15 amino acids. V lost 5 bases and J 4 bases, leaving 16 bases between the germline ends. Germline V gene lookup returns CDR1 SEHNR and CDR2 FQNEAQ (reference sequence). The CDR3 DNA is TGTGCCAGCAGCCCCGCCGGCTCCCGGCCAGATACGCAGTATTTT. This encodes CASSPAGSRPDTQYF.

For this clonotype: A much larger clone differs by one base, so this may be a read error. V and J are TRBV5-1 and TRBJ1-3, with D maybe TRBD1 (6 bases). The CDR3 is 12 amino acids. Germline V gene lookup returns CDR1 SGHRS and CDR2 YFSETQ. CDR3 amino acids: CANSAGQLYKDF. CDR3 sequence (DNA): TGCGCCAACAGCGCCGGACAGTTGTACAAGGATTTT.

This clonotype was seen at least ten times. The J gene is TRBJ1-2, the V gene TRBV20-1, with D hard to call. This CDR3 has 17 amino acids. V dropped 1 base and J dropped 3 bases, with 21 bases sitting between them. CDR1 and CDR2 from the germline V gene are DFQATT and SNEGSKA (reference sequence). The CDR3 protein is CSARVVSVTHGYYGYTF. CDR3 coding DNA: TGCAGTGCTAGAGTGGTTTCCGTAACGCACGGCTACTATGGCTACACCTTC.

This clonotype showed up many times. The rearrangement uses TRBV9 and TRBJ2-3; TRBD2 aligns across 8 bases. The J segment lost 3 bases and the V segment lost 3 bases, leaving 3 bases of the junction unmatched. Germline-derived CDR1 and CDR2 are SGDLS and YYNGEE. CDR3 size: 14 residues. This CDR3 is CASSDGGGTDTQYF. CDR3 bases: TGTGCCAGCAGCGACGGGGGGGGTACAGATACGCAGTATTTT.

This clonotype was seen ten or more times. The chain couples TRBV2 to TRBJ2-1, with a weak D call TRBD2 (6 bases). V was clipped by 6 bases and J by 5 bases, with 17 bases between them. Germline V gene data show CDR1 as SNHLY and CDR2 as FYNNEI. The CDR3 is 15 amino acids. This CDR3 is CASRRPGGRNNEQFF. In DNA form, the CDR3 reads TGTGCCAGCAGACGGCCTGGGGGGAGGAACAATGAGCAGTTCTTC.

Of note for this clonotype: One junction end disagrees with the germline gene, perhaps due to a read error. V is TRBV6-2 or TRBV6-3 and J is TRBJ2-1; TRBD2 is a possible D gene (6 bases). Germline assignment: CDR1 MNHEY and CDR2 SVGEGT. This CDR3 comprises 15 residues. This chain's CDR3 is CASSDSGRGGNEQFF. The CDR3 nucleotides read TGTGCCAGCAGTGACTCTGGGCGGGGTGGCAATGAGCAGTTCTTC.

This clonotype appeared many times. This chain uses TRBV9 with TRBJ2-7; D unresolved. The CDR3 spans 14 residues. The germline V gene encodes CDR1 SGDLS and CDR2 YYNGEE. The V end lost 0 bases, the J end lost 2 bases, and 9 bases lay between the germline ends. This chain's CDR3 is CASSVGLIPYEQYF. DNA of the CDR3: TGTGCCAGCAGCGTAGGACTGATACCCTACGAGCAGTACTTC. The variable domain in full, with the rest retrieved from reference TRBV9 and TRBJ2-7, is DSGVTQTPKHLITATGQRVTLRCSPRSGDLSVYWYQQSLDQGLQFLIQYYNGEERAKGNILERFSAQQFPDLHSELNLSSLELGDSALYFCASSVGLIPYEQYFGPGTRLTVT.

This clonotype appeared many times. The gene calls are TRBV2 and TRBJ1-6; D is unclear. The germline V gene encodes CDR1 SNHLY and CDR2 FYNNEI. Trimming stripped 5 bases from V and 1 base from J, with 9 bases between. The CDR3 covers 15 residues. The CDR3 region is CASSTRWSYNSPLHF. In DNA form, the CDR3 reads TGTGCCAGCAGTACCAGATGGTCCTATAATTCACCCCTCCACTTT.

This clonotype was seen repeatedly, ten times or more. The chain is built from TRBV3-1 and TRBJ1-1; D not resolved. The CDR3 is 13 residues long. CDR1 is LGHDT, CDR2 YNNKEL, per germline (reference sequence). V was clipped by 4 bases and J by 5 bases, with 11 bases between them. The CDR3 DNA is TGTGCCAGCAGCCGAATACAGCCGACTGAAGCTTTCTTT. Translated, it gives CASSRIQPTEAFF.

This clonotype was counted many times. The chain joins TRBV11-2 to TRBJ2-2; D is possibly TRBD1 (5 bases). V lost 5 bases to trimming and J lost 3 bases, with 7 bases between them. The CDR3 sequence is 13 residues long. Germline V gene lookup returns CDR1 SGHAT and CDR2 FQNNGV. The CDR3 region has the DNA TGTGCCAGCAGCCGACAGTACACCGGGGAGCTGTTTTTT. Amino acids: CASSRQYTGELFF.